One sample yielded the 23 T cell receptor beta chains listed below, sequenced in a study of CD8+CD57+ T cells in acquired aplastic anemia. Study-wide points: The diversity of CD8+CD57+ cells in patients was lower than that of total CD4+ and CD8+ pools.

Patients who underwent sequencing had shown CD8+CD57+ cell expansion by flow cytometry. Genomic DNA, serving as template, underwent TCR beta VDJ and CDR3 profiling. One entry per CDR3 protein, called by TCRdb with MiXCR from the reads. The sample has around 21,000 distinct CDR3 sequences, about 40% seen once. Their specific antigens are unknown. The sample comprised CD8+CD57+ T cells sorted from PBMCs. Subset in this sample: bead-enriched CD8+CD57+ effector memory T cells from SAA patients. These receptors originate from a human donor with aplastic anemia.

This chain uses TRBV4-2 with TRBJ1-2, with 8 bases identical to TRBD1. Germline V gene sequence: CDR1 LGHNA, CDR2 YNFKEQ. This CDR3 is built from 18 residues. The V and J ends lost 1 base and 4 bases, in that order; junction bases with no gene match: 14. The CDR3 coding sequence is TGTGCCAGCAGCCAAGGTTGGCCCCGGGACAGGTCTAGCTATGGCTACACCTTC. This gives the protein CASSQGWPRDRSSYGYTF.

This clonotype has only a few counts. This may be a read error, as it is one base from a much larger clone. The CDR3 bases are TGCAGTGCTGGAGATTGGGACAGGGTCGAACAGCCCAAGCATTTT. Its translation: CSAGDWDRVEQPKHF. The gene calls are TRBV20-1 and TRBJ1-5, with 9 nucleotides matching TRBD1. CDR1 is DFQATT and CDR2 is SNEGSKA in the germline V gene (reference sequence). CDR3 size: 15 residues.

This clonotype was recorded many times. The DNA for the CDR3 is TGTGCCAGCAGTTTGGCGGGGGGAACAGATACGCAGTATTTT. Encoded protein: CASSLAGGTDTQYF. The V call is TRBV28, the J call TRBJ2-3; 8 bases match TRBD2. The V segment lost 3 bases and the J segment 3 bases; nucleotides outside the gene matches: 2. This CDR3 contains 14 residues. Germline V gene sequence: CDR1 MDHEN, CDR2 SYDVKM.

This clonotype turned up a few times. V and J are TRBV20-1 and TRBJ1-4; TRBD1 agrees at 7 bases. The J segment lost 4 bases and the V segment lost 2 bases, leaving 4 bases of the junction unmatched. The CDR3 sequence is 14 residues long. The germline V gene encodes CDR1 DFQATT and CDR2 SNEGSKA (reference sequence). In DNA, the CDR3 is TGCAGTGCTAGACTCCGGGACAGTAATGAAAAACTGTTTTTT. Protein product: CSARLRDSNEKLFF.

This clonotype has just a few counts. The chain carries TRBV20-1 and TRBJ2-5; 7 nucleotides align to TRBD2. There are 14 residues in the CDR3. The ends lost 3 bases at V and 3 bases at J; junction bases unmatched: 7. From germline, CDR1 is DFQATT and CDR2 SNEGSKA (reference sequence). CDR3 amino acids: CSASPRGREETQYF. The CDR3 nucleotides read TGCAGTGCTAGCCCCCGGGGGAGGGAAGAGACCCAGTACTTC.

As concerns this clonotype: One base away lies a much larger clone, so this may be a sequencing read error. The chain is built from TRBV25-1 and TRBJ2-3, with TRBD2 identical over 9 bases. J gave up 8 bases and V 3 bases, and 9 bases lay outside the gene matches. The CDR3 has 15 residues. CDR1 and CDR2 (germline): MGHDK, SYGVNS. CDR3 sequence reads: CASSDSGRVPGTQYF. The DNA of the CDR3 is TGTGCCAGCAGTGATAGCGGGAGAGTACCAGGTACGCAGTATTTT. The full variable domain, completed using reference TRBV25-1 and TRBJ2-3, is EADIYQTPRYLVIGTGKKITLECSQTMGHDKMYWYQQDPGMELHLIHYSYGVNSTEKGDLSSESTVSRIRTEHFPLTLESARPSHTSQYLCASSDSGRVPGTQYFGPGTRLTVL.

At least ten counts were recorded for this clonotype. This sequence joins TRBV4-1 and TRBJ2-7; 8 bases are a match to TRBD2. The germline gives CDR1 MGHRA, CDR2 YSYEKL. The CDR3 is 15 residues long. Trimming took 2 bases from V and 4 from J; bases not matched to a gene: 7. Here the CDR3 DNA reads TGCGCCAGCAGCCAACAAGCGGGAGTGGGGTACGAGCAGTACTTC. Protein: CASSQQAGVGYEQYF.

This clonotype has only a few counts. CDR3 sequence: CASSVSGKGRNEQFF. CDR3 nucleotides: TGTGCCAGCAGCGTTAGCGGGAAAGGGAGGAATGAGCAGTTCTTC. The chain links TRBV9 to TRBJ2-1; 8 bases map to TRBD2. The CDR3 loop spans 15 amino acids. Losses at the gene ends were 2 bases for V and 7 bases for J; bases not matched to a gene: 8. Germline V lookup: CDR1 SGDLS, CDR2 YYNGEE. Full variable domain (remainder filled in from reference TRBV9 and TRBJ2-1): DSGVTQTPKHLITATGQRVTLRCSPRSGDLSVYWYQQSLDQGLQFLIQYYNGEERAKGNILERFSAQQFPDLHSELNLSSLELGDSALYFCASSVSGKGRNEQFFGPGTRLTVL.

Notes on this clonotype: A much larger clone sits a single nucleotide away, making a read error possible. The chain carries TRBV7-3 and TRBJ2-7; 8 positions match TRBD1. The CDR3 is 14 amino acids. CDR1 is SGHTA and CDR2 is FQGTGA in the germline V gene. CDR3: CASSSQGALYGQYF. Here the CDR3 DNA reads TGTGCCAGCAGCTCGCAGGGGGCGTTGTACGGGCAGTACTTC.

V usage is TRBV3-1 and J usage is TRBJ2-5; D unresolved. Per the germline V gene, CDR1 is LGHDT and CDR2 is YNNKEL (reference sequence). The CDR3 runs 14 residues. V shed 5 bases and J shed 5 bases, with 15 bases lying between them. CDR3 in DNA: TGTGCCAGCAGCTACTTCGCGTTACGGGAGACCCAGTACTTC. Amino acids: CASSYFALRETQYF.

This clonotype was found many times. This chain links TRBV6-5 with TRBJ1-5; 9 bases align to TRBD1. Germline V gives CDR1 MNHEY, CDR2 SVGAGI. V shed 3 bases and J 7 bases; nucleotides not matched to a gene: 7. This CDR3 region has 15 residues. CDR3 residues: CASSYSQGARQPQHF. CDR3 in DNA: TGTGCCAGCAGTTATTCACAGGGGGCTCGGCAGCCCCAGCATTTT.

This clonotype was picked up a small number of times. The chain employs TRBV2 and TRBJ2-2; 7 nucleotides align to TRBD1. The CDR3 length is 14 residues. Germline values: CDR1 SNHLY, CDR2 FYNNEI. Trimming took 7 bases from V and 1 from J; bases not matched to a gene: 3. In DNA, the CDR3 is TGTGCCAGCAAAAGGACAGGGAACACCGGGGAGCTGTTTTTT. Protein product: CASKRTGNTGELFF.

This clonotype was counted ten times or more. The chain combines TRBV9 with TRBJ2-1, with D perhaps matching TRBD1 (5 bases). The ends were cut back, 3 bases at V and 4 bases at J, with 8 bases in the middle. The CDR3 has 13 amino acids. In germline, CDR1 is SGDLS, CDR2 YYNGEE. In nucleotides, the CDR3 is TGTGCCAGCAGCGCAGGACAATACAATGAGCAGTTCTTC. This gives the protein CASSAGQYNEQFF.

The chain is built from TRBV7-9 and TRBJ2-7; D is perhaps TRBD1 (5 bases). CDR3 size: 10 residues. CDR1 is SEHNR and CDR2 is FQNEAQ in the germline V gene (reference sequence). The ends were cut back, 6 bases at V and 6 bases at J, with 6 bases in the middle. The CDR3: CASRGREQYF. The CDR3 nucleotides are TGTGCCAGCAGGGGGCGCGAGCAGTACTTC.

The chain recombines TRBV9 with TRBJ1-1, with D uncertain. The CDR3 contains 13 residues. Trimming took off 0 bases at V and 4 bases at J, with 7 bases between the two ends. Looked up from germline, CDR1 is SGDLS and CDR2 is YYNGEE. CDR3 nucleotides: TGTGCCAGCAGCGTAGCCCGGGGCACTGAAGCTTTCTTT. Protein: CASSVARGTEAFF.

This sequence joins TRBV7-3 and TRBJ1-6; D unresolved. The CDR3 has 16 amino acids. The V gene's germline CDR1 is SGHTA and CDR2 FQGTGA. Trimming cost V 1 base and J 2 bases, with 9 bases left between them. In DNA form, the CDR3 reads TGTGCCAGCAGCTTAAAGGGCGCCGCCTATAATTCACCCCTCCACTTT. Amino acid sequence: CASSLKGAAYNSPLHF. The variable domain in full, with the rest retrieved from reference TRBV7-3 and TRBJ1-6, is GAGVSQTPSNKVTEKGKYVELRCDPISGHTALYWYRQSLGQGPEFLIYFQGTGAADDSGLPNDRFFAVRPEGSVSTLKIQRTERGDSAVYLCASSLKGAAYNSPLHFGNGTRLTVT.

This clonotype appeared once. The genes are TRBV29-1 and TRBJ2-7; the D gene is possibly TRBD2 (6 bases). The CDR3 runs to 14 residues. Germline V gene lookup returns CDR1 SQVTM and CDR2 ANQGSEA. V was clipped by 7 bases and J by 7 bases, with 23 bases between them. CDR3 amino acids: CSGFRDSGQDEQYF. The CDR3 DNA reads as TGCAGCGGATTCCGGGACTCCGGCCAGGATGAGCAGTACTTC.

Notes on this clonotype: This may be a read error: a much more frequent sequence differs by one nucleotide. The genes are TRBV20-1 and TRBJ2-3, with a tentative D call TRBD2 (6 bases). This CDR3 contains 13 residues. Germline V CDR1 and CDR2: DFQATT, SNEGSKA (reference sequence). Trimming took off 6 bases at V and 8 bases at J, with 18 bases between the two ends. CDR3 nucleotide sequence: TGCAGTGCCAAGGCCCCGGGGGTAGGTACGCAGTATTTT. It yields the protein CSAKAPGVGTQYF.

This clonotype was seen many times. J is TRBJ2-2 and V is TRBV20-1; D gene ambiguous. Trimming left V 1 base short and J 2 bases short, with 11 bases between. CDR3 length: 15 residues. CDR1 is DFQATT, CDR2 SNEGSKA, per germline (reference sequence). The CDR3 DNA reads TGCAGTGCTAGAGTACAGCCCACTAACACCGGGGAGCTGTTTTTT. Protein: CSARVQPTNTGELFF.

In this sample, this clonotype turned up a few times. The genes are TRBV4-3 and TRBJ2-5; 9 bases agree with TRBD2. CDR1 is LGHNA, CDR2 YSLEER, per germline. The CDR3 covers 18 residues. V dropped 1 base and J dropped 5; count of bases not matched to a gene: 14. CDR3 sequence (DNA): TGCGCCAGCAGCCAAGGGTATGGGGCGGGAGGGCCTTGGGAGACCCAGTACTTC. This translates into CASSQGYGAGGPWETQYF.

Here the CDR3 reads CASSLPGGRFYEQYF. The CDR3 bases are TGTGCCAGCAGCTTGCCGGGGGGGCGCTTTTACGAGCAGTACTTC. V gene TRBV5-4 combines with J gene TRBJ2-7, with 8 bases matching TRBD2. V was pared by 1 base and J by 4 bases, with 7 bases of the junction left unmatched. The CDR3 extends over 15 amino acids. The germline V gene encodes CDR1 SGHNT and CDR2 YYREEE (reference sequence).

The chain has TRBV6-5 and TRBJ2-7; 10 positions match TRBD1. Losses at the gene ends were 7 bases for V and 4 bases for J; bases not matched to a gene: 7. Germline CDR1 and CDR2: MNHEY and SVGAGI. CDR3 length: 14 residues. The CDR3 DNA follows: TGTGCCAGCAAACCGGACAGGGGGGAGTACGAGCAGTACTTC. This translates into CASKPDRGEYEQYF.

This sequence joins TRBV9 and TRBJ2-5, with 7 nucleotides matching TRBD2. Trimming at V came to 4 bases and at J to 4 bases, leaving 13 bases not matched to a gene. CDR1 and CDR2 from the germline V gene are SGDLS and YYNGEE. This CDR3 is 16 amino acids long. The CDR3 here is CASSPSGLPGGETQYF. The CDR3 nucleotides are TGTGCCAGCAGCCCCAGTGGTCTCCCGGGGGGAGAGACCCAGTACTTC.